This T cell receptor (beta chain) was captured in a study of CD8+ T cells in alopecia areata. Study overall: Patients received oral tofacitinib, 5 to 10 mg twice daily, for moderate-to-severe alopecia areata.

As concerns this clone: Its target is unknown.

cDNA serving as the sequencing template came from extracted, reverse transcribed RNA. Assay: immunoSEQ multiplex PCR; the TCRdb copy retains only in-frame clones and omits some. The repertoire holds fewer than 250,000 clones, with over 60% as singletons. The treatment here: oral pan-JAK inhibitor, 5-10 mg twice daily. Lesional scalp punch biopsies and peripheral blood were collected from alopecia areata patients. With 5 bases removed from V and 7 bases from J, the gap between germline ends came to 18 bases. From germline, CDR1 is MNHEY and CDR2 SVGAGI. The CDR3 consists of 14 residues. General study results and limits: Lesional scalp exceeded normal scalp in clonality, especially in alopecia totalis/universalis.

The sample consisted of CD4+ T cells sorted from blood, taken at week 4, from a patient treated with tofacitinib. The origin of this receptor is a human donor with alopecia areata. The chain is built from TRBV6-5 and TRBJ2-7; perhaps TRBD2 as D (6 bases). The CDR3 DNA follows: TGTGCCAGCAGTAGTGGACTCGCGGGGTTGGAGCAGTACTTC. Translating it yields CASSSGLAGLEQYF.